Each of the 27 T cell receptor beta chains below was sequenced from the same sample in a study of shared clonotypes between healthy human individuals. Data came from immunoSEQ multiplex PCR; TCRdb stores just in-frame clones and leaves some out. Among approximately 640,000 clones listed, around 90% were seen once. Source material: memory CD8+ T cells from PBMCs. Subset here: CD45RO+ cells pooled with CCR7-negative TemRA cells. These receptors all stem from a man aged 18 to 30 in good health. Some clones in this sample may be carry-over from other donors' samples.

The CDR3 loop is CAIALNTEAFF. In nucleotides, the CDR3 is TGTGCCATTGCACTAAACACTGAAGCTTTCTTT. The chain employs TRBV28 and TRBJ1-1; D unclear. The CDR3 is 11 amino acids. From germline, CDR1 is MDHEN and CDR2 SYDVKM. Trimming removed 10 bases at V and 2 bases at J, with 8 bases between.

The J gene is TRBJ1-5, the V gene TRBV6-1; weak D call: TRBD1 (5 bases). Per germline, CDR1 MNHNS and CDR2 SASEGT. This CDR3 is built from 20 residues. Trimming removed 1 base at V and 2 bases at J, with 24 bases between. DNA of the CDR3: TGTGCCAGCAGTGAAGTGTCGGGCCGTTTGAGGGGAGTGGGCAATCAGCCCCAGCATTTT. It codes for CASSEVSGRLRGVGNQPQHF.

The rearrangement links TRBV27 to TRBJ2-1; D is possibly TRBD2 (6 bases). The CDR3 totals 14 residues. In germline, CDR1 is MNHEY, CDR2 SMNVEV (reference sequence). V was trimmed by 10 bases and J by 4 bases, leaving 17 bases between them. The CDR3 region is CATMTAGYYNEQFF. The CDR3 nucleotides are TGTGCCACCATGACGGCGGGGTATTACAATGAGCAGTTCTTC.

The genes are TRBV7-9 and TRBJ1-2, with no clear D. With 3 bases removed from V and 8 bases from J, the gap between germline ends came to 16 bases. Germline values: CDR1 SEHNR, CDR2 FQNEAQ (reference sequence). This CDR3 spans 14 amino acids. This CDR3 reads CASSFLVAVNGYTF. The CDR3 bases are TGTGCCAGCAGCTTCTTGGTGGCAGTGAACGGCTACACCTTC.

The gene calls are TRBV12-5 and TRBJ2-5; the match to TRBD2 covers 11 bases. Germline CDR1 is LGHNT and CDR2 is FRNRAP. The CDR3 sequence is 14 residues long. V lost 5 bases, J lost 5 bases, and 4 bases stayed unmatched. The CDR3 DNA reads TGTGCTAGTGGTCCCGGACTAGCGGGTGAGACCCAGTACTTC. It yields the protein CASGPGLAGETQYF.

This clone was recorded only once. The chain joins TRBV7-9 to TRBJ1-1; 12 bases fit TRBD1. In germline, CDR1 is SEHNR, CDR2 FQNEAQ (reference sequence). CDR3 length equals 16 residues. The V gene end was trimmed by 5 bases and the J gene end by 3 bases; junction bases not matched to a gene: 7. The CDR3 sequence: CASSPGTGGADTEAFF. For the CDR3, the DNA is TGTGCCAGCAGCCCCGGGACAGGGGGCGCGGACACTGAAGCTTTCTTT.

This clone is a singleton in its sample. This chain joins TRBV27 and TRBJ2-7; 9 nucleotides line up with TRBD1. This CDR3 comprises 15 residues. The J segment lost 0 bases and the V segment lost 7 bases, leaving 7 bases of the junction unmatched. In germline, CDR1 is MNHEY, CDR2 SMNVEV (reference sequence). CDR3: CASIAPGQGSYEQYF. The DNA of the CDR3 is TGTGCCAGCATAGCTCCGGGACAGGGCTCCTACGAGCAGTACTTC.

This chain joins TRBV4-1 and TRBJ1-4; D remains unclear. This CDR3 comprises 15 residues. CDR1 and CDR2 from the germline V gene are MGHRA and YSYEKL. The V gene lost 2 bases and the J gene lost 3 bases, with 10 bases spanning the gap. DNA of the CDR3: TGCGCCAGCAGCCAAACCACCTCGGCTAATGAAAAACTGTTTTTT. Its translation is CASSQTTSANEKLFF.

As for this clone: Other DNA sequences in this sample translate to the same CDR3. The CDR3 DNA is TGCGCCAGCAGCTCTGGACAGGGAGCCTACGAGCAGTACTTC. It encodes CASSSGQGAYEQYF. This chain links TRBV5-1 with TRBJ2-7; 8 nucleotides line up with TRBD1. The CDR3 consists of 14 residues. Per the germline V gene, CDR1 is SGHRS and CDR2 is YFSETQ. J gave up 2 bases and V 3 bases, and 4 bases lay outside the gene matches.

Only one count was recorded for this clone. The V and J genes are TRBV18 and TRBJ1-1, with D unclear. The germline gives CDR1 KGHSH, CDR2 LQKENI. Trimming shortened V by 1 base and J by 1 base, and 16 bases separated the two germline ends. The CDR3 length is 17 residues. The chain's CDR3 is CASSPLPQKLGNTEAFF. CDR3 coding DNA: TGTGCCAGCTCACCACTGCCTCAAAAACTCGGGAACACTGAAGCTTTCTTT.

V and J are TRBV10-3 and TRBJ2-7; D is unresolved. Trimming shortened V by 4 bases and J by 0 bases, and 7 bases separated the two germline ends. Germline lookup yields CDR1 ENHRY and CDR2 SYGVKD. CDR3 size: 13 residues. CDR3 loop: CAISGSDSYEQYF. CDR3 DNA sequence: TGTGCCATCAGTGGCTCAGACTCCTACGAGCAGTACTTC.

This clone was observed a single time. CDR3 coding DNA: TGTGCCAGCAGCCCGATGGGACAGAAATACAATGAGCAGTTCTTC. Translating gives CASSPMGQKYNEQFF. The rearrangement uses TRBV7-9 and TRBJ2-1; the match to TRBD1 covers 7 bases. CDR3 length: 15 amino acids. The V segment lost 5 bases and the J segment 4 bases; nucleotides outside the gene matches: 8. CDR1 is SEHNR, CDR2 FQNEAQ, per germline (reference sequence). The entire variable domain, with the rest obtained from reference TRBV7-9 and TRBJ2-1, is as follows: DTGVSQNPRHKITKRGQNVTFRCDPISEHNRLYWYRQTLGQGPEFLTYFQNEAQLEKSRLLSDRFSAERPKGSFSTLEIQRTEQGDSAMYLCASSPMGQKYNEQFFGPGTRLTVL.

About this clone: This likely traces to a read error, being one base from a far larger clone. The chain uses TRBV28 and TRBJ1-3; 7 bases line up with TRBD1. The ends lost 7 bases at V and 0 bases at J; junction bases unmatched: 9. The CDR3 is 16 residues long. The germline V gene encodes CDR1 MDHEN and CDR2 SYDVKM. In nucleotides, the CDR3 is TGTGCCAGCACCTGGGACAGACGCGTCTCTGGAAACACCATATATTTT. Translation gives CASTWDRRVSGNTIYF.

The chain recombines TRBV27 with TRBJ2-7; 7 bases match TRBD2. Germline V gene sequence: CDR1 MNHEY, CDR2 SMNVEV (reference sequence). J gave up 0 bases and V 2 bases, and 7 bases lay outside the gene matches. This CDR3 region has 16 residues. CDR3 residues: CASSLGVGLYSYEQYF. CDR3 nucleotide sequence: TGTGCCAGCAGTTTAGGAGTGGGACTATACTCCTACGAGCAGTACTTC.

This clone has only a few counts. V and J are TRBV4-3 and TRBJ2-7, with 10 bases lining up with TRBD2. The CDR3 is made up of 15 amino acids. Germline V gene lookup returns CDR1 LGHNA and CDR2 YSLEER. After removal of 1 base from V and 6 bases from J, the junction contained 6 bases not matched to a gene. CDR3 amino acids: CASSQAVSGRREQYF. CDR3 nucleotide sequence: TGCGCCAGCAGCCAAGCGGTTAGCGGGAGGCGCGAGCAGTACTTC.

Worth noting for this clone: Other DNA sequences within the sample encode an identical CDR3. This chain's CDR3 is CASSQAPDQPQHF. The DNA for the CDR3 is TGCGCCAGCAGCCAAGCCCCGGATCAGCCCCAGCATTTT. The genes are TRBV4-1 and TRBJ1-5; D remains unclear. The CDR3 is 13 residues long. Trimming took 1 base from V and 5 from J, leaving 6 bases between them. CDR1 and CDR2 (germline): MGHRA, YSYEKL.

The chain has TRBV5-1 and TRBJ2-1, with 13 bases lining up with TRBD2. The CDR3 runs 16 residues. Trimming removed 3 bases from V and 6 bases from J; junction bases left unmatched: 6. The germline gives CDR1 SGHRS, CDR2 YFSETQ. In nucleotides, the CDR3 is TGCGCCAGCAGCTGGACTAGCGGGAGTACGGTCAATGAGCAGTTCTTC. This encodes CASSWTSGSTVNEQFF.

The chain combines TRBV27 with TRBJ1-2; a possible D gene is TRBD1 (6 bases). The CDR3 spans 12 residues. Trimming shortened V by 6 bases and J by 4 bases, and 9 bases separated the two germline ends. CDR1 and CDR2 (germline): MNHEY, SMNVEV (reference sequence). The CDR3 loop reads CASRQGIYGYTF. The CDR3 DNA sequence: TGTGCCAGCAGACAGGGCATCTATGGCTACACCTTC.

This clone was found once. This rearrangement joins TRBV5-1 to TRBJ1-1, with unresolved D. V gave up 5 bases and J gave up 6 bases, with 8 bases separating them. Germline V gives CDR1 SGHRS, CDR2 YFSETQ. The CDR3 loop spans 11 amino acids. CDR3 protein: CASRYSAEAFF. As DNA, the CDR3 is TGCGCCAGCAGATACAGCGCTGAAGCTTTCTTT.

Remarks on this clone: The sample holds other DNA sequences that translate to the same CDR3. The V gene is TRBV11-3, the J gene TRBJ2-7; D ambiguous. CDR3 size: 13 residues. The germline CDR1 and CDR2 sequences are SGHNT and YENEEA. V lost 0 bases, J lost 0 bases, and 3 bases lay in between. The chain's CDR3 is CASSLDPSYEQYF. For the CDR3, the DNA is TGTGCCAGCAGCTTAGACCCCTCCTACGAGCAGTACTTC. The complete variable domain, with remaining parts taken from reference TRBV11-3 and TRBJ2-7, reads EAGVVQSPRYKIIEKKQPVAFWCNPISGHNTLYWYLQNLGQGPELLIRYENEEAVDDSQLPKDRFSAERLKGVDSTLKIQPAELGDSAVYLCASSLDPSYEQYFGPGTRLTVT.

V usage is TRBV25-1 and J usage is TRBJ2-1, with 7 bases that match TRBD2. This CDR3 is 15 amino acids long. Germline lookup yields CDR1 MGHDK and CDR2 SYGVNS. V was pared by 3 bases and J by 9 bases, with 11 bases of the junction left unmatched. The CDR3 is CASSDLRELEGEQFF. The CDR3 bases are TGTGCCAGCAGTGATCTGCGGGAGTTAGAAGGTGAGCAGTTCTTC.

The chain recombines TRBV28 with TRBJ2-2, with TRBD1 matching 9 bases. The CDR3 spans 17 residues. The V gene's germline CDR1 is MDHEN and CDR2 SYDVKM. Germline trimming cut 5 bases from V and 7 bases from J; bases unmatched to any gene: 14. CDR3 DNA sequence: TGTGCCAGCAGTCCCACAGGGGGCACGACCGCTAACGGGGAGCTGTTTTTT. Translated, it gives CASSPTGGTTANGELFF. The full variable domain, rest sourced from reference TRBV28 and TRBJ2-2, is DVKVTQSSRYLVKRTGEKVFLECVQDMDHENMFWYRQDPGLGLRLIYFSYDVKMKEKGDIPEGYSVSREKKERFSLILESASTNQTSMYLCASSPTGGTTANGELFFGEGSRLTVL.

In regard to this clone: This may stem from a read error, because a much larger clone lies one nucleotide away. The V call is TRBV7-3, the J call TRBJ2-2; tentative D call: TRBD1 (5 bases). V lost 2 bases and J 6 bases, leaving 7 bases between the germline ends. Germline CDR1 SGHTA, CDR2 FQGTGA. This CDR3 spans 13 amino acids. DNA for the CDR3: TGTGCCAGCAGCTTAGGGGCCGCCGGGGAGCTGTTTTTT. Translating gives CASSLGAAGELFF. Full variable domain (outside the CDR3, taken from reference TRBV7-3 and TRBJ2-2): GAGVSQTPSNKVTEKGKYVELRCDPISGHTALYWYRQSLGQGPEFLIYFQGTGAADDSGLPNDRFFAVRPEGSVSTLKIQRTERGDSAVYLCASSLGAAGELFFGEGSRLTVL.

This clone was observed a few times. Other DNA variants within this sample encode the same CDR3. The chain has TRBV25-1 and TRBJ1-2, with 8 bases lining up with TRBD1. Germline V gives CDR1 MGHDK, CDR2 SYGVNS. This CDR3 contains 13 residues. Trimming at V came to 3 bases and at J to 6 bases, leaving 3 bases not matched to a gene. This CDR3 reads CASSEGRGHGYTF. The DNA for the CDR3 is TGTGCCAGCAGTGAGGGCAGGGGGCATGGCTACACCTTC.

On this clone: Sequence at one end of the junction differs from germline and may be a read error. The rearrangement links TRBV7-9 to TRBJ2-5; 7 bases agree with TRBD1. The CDR3 runs to 16 residues. Germline CDR1 reads SEHNR; CDR2 reads FQNEAQ (reference sequence). The CDR3 DNA reads as TGTGCCGGCAGCCCAGGGTCCGAGACAGGGTTAGAGACCCAGTACTTC. This codes for CAGSPGSETGLETQYF.

The rearrangement links TRBV7-9 to TRBJ1-1, with D perhaps TRBD1 (6 bases). The V and J ends lost 0 bases and 3 bases respectively, with 14 bases between them. Germline-derived CDR1 and CDR2 are SEHNR and FQNEAQ (reference sequence). CDR3 size: 16 residues. The CDR3 region is CASSLARQGRDTEAFF. Here the CDR3 DNA reads TGTGCCAGCAGCTTAGCGAGGCAGGGGAGGGACACTGAAGCTTTCTTT. Variable domain in full (rest from reference TRBV7-9 and TRBJ1-1): DTGVSQNPRHKITKRGQNVTFRCDPISEHNRLYWYRQTLGQGPEFLTYFQNEAQLEKSRLLSDRFSAERPKGSFSTLEIQRTEQGDSAMYLCASSLARQGRDTEAFFGQGTRLTVV.

The chain carries TRBV6-5 and TRBJ2-7, with no clear D. V was trimmed by 2 bases and J by 6 bases, leaving 14 bases between them. This CDR3 comprises 14 residues. Looked up from germline, CDR1 is MNHEY and CDR2 is SVGAGI. The CDR3 DNA follows: TGTGCCAGCAGTTACGGCCTTTCCCTAAGCGAGCAGTACTTC. It codes for CASSYGLSLSEQYF.